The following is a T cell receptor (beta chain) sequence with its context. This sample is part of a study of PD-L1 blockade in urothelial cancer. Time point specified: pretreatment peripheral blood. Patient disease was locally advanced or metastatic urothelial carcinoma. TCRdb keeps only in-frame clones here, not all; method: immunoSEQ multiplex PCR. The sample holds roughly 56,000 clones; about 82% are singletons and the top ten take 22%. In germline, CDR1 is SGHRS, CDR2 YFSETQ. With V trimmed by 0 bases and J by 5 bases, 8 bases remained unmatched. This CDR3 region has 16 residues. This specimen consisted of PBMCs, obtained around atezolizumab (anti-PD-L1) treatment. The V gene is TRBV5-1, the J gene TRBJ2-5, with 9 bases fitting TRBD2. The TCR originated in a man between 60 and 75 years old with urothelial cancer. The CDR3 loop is CASSLGGREHLETQYF. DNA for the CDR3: TGCGCCAGCAGCTTGGGCGGGAGGGAACATTTGGAGACCCAGTACTTC. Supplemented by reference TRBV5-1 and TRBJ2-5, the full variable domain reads KAGVTQTPRYLIKTRGQQVTLSCSPISGHRSVSWYQQTPGQGLQFLFEYFSETQRNKGNFPGRFSGRQFSNSRSEMNVSTLELGDSALYLCASSLGGREHLETQYFGPGTRLLVL.